This is a list of T cell receptor beta chains from one sample in a study of metastatic and nonmetastatic thyroid tumors. TCRdb re-called the PCR reads with MiXCR. The repertoire has over 25,000 clones, 7.4% of them found once; the top ten carry approximately 40%. Specimen: blood. The origin of the receptors is a female donor with papillary thyroid cancer or a benign thyroid nodule (not recorded which). Some clones in this sample may be carry-over from other donors' samples. Each CDR3 is given with its conserved first and last residue. Fields, in order: J gene, clone size, V gene, D gene, CDR3 DNA, CDR3 protein. D genes are given only for firm matches. A row's size may be missing; if present it is once, few, many or a size class.

J gene: TRBJ2-1; clone size: many; V gene: TRBV13; D gene: TRBD2; CDR3 DNA: TGTGCCAGCAGCTTTCGGACTAGCGGGGGGATCGATGAGCAGTTCTTC; CDR3 protein: CASSFRTSGGIDEQFF
J gene: TRBJ1-6; clone size: many; V gene: TRBV28; D gene: .; CDR3 DNA: TGTGCCAGCAGTCCACCCCTGGGAGGAAATTCACCCCTCCACTTT; CDR3 protein: CASSPPLGGNSPLHF
J gene: TRBJ1-2; clone size: many; V gene: TRBV7-2; D gene: .; CDR3 DNA: TGTGCCAGCAGCCGAGGGGCAGGGTCTGGCTACACCTTC; CDR3 protein: CASSRGAGSGYTF
J gene: TRBJ1-1; clone size: many; V gene: TRBV12-3/TRBV12-4; D gene: .; CDR3 DNA: TGTGCCAGCACCTTGGACGGGACAAACACTGAAGCTTTCTTT; CDR3 protein: CASTLDGTNTEAFF
J gene: TRBJ1-2; clone size: many; V gene: TRBV10-3; D gene: TRBD1; CDR3 DNA: TGTGCCATCAGCTTGACAGGGGAGGGCGGCTACACCTTC; CDR3 protein: CAISLTGEGGYTF
J gene: TRBJ1-2; clone size: many; V gene: TRBV20-1; D gene: .; CDR3 DNA: TGCAGTGCTAGCACGGTCGGAGGCTACACCTTC; CDR3 protein: CSASTVGGYTF
J gene: TRBJ1-2; clone size: many; V gene: TRBV20-1; D gene: TRBD1; CDR3 DNA: TGCAGTGCTAGAGATAGGAGACAGGGCTATGGCTACACCTTC; CDR3 protein: CSARDRRQGYGYTF
J gene: TRBJ1-3; clone size: many; V gene: TRBV5-4; D gene: .; CDR3 DNA: TGTGCCAGCAGCTTGGCCTCCTACGGTCCTTCTGGAAACACCATATATTTT; CDR3 protein: CASSLASYGPSGNTIYF
J gene: TRBJ2-7; clone size: many; V gene: TRBV11-3; D gene: .; CDR3 DNA: TGTGCCAGCAGCTTAGGGGCGGCATCCTACGAGCAGTACTTC; CDR3 protein: CASSLGAASYEQYF
J gene: TRBJ2-7; clone size: many; V gene: TRBV12-3/TRBV12-4; D gene: .; CDR3 DNA: TGTGCCAGCAGTTTACAAGGGGAAGGGGGCGAGCAGTACTTC; CDR3 protein: CASSLQGEGGEQYF
J gene: TRBJ1-3; clone size: many; V gene: TRBV10-3; D gene: .; CDR3 DNA: TGTGCCATCAGTGAATCCAGGGGAGAGAGTGGGTACACCATATATTTT; CDR3 protein: CAISESRGESGYTIYF
J gene: TRBJ2-5; clone size: many; V gene: TRBV7-9; D gene: .; CDR3 DNA: TGTGCCAGCAGCTTAAGTGGGGGAGTCGGAGAGACCCAGTACTTC; CDR3 protein: CASSLSGGVGETQYF
J gene: TRBJ2-3; clone size: once; V gene: TRBV5-1; D gene: TRBD2; CDR3 DNA: TGCGCCAGCAGCTGGGGACTAGCGGGCCCGCAGGTCGGCACAGATACGCAGTATTTT; CDR3 protein: CASSWGLAGPQVGTDTQYF
J gene: TRBJ2-5; clone size: .; V gene: TRBV7-8; D gene: TRBD2; CDR3 DNA: TGTGCCAGCAGCTTAGCCCTAGCGGGGGTAAGGGAGACCCAGTACTTC; CDR3 protein: CASSLALAGVRETQYF
J gene: TRBJ2-7; clone size: .; V gene: TRBV5-1; D gene: TRBD1; CDR3 DNA: TGCGCCAGCAGCTGGACCGACGGACAGGGGCCCTACGAGCAGTACTTC; CDR3 protein: CASSWTDGQGPYEQYF
J gene: TRBJ2-7; clone size: many; V gene: TRBV6-1; D gene: TRBD1; CDR3 DNA: TGTGCCAGCAGTCCGGACAGGGCGAACTCCTACGAGCAGTACTTC; CDR3 protein: CASSPDRANSYEQYF